The 19 T cell receptor beta chains presented below share a single source sample, sequenced in a study of OX40 agonist ivuxolimab in advanced cancers. Produced via immunoSEQ multiplex PCR; TCRdb's table is partial and in-frame only. Among about 53,000 clones listed, roughly 84% were seen once. Sequencing used CD4+ or CD8+ T cells sorted from blood, obtained in a trial of the OX40 agonist ivuxolimab. The receptor source for this set is an adult with an advanced solid tumor such as melanoma, head and neck, liver or kidney cancer.

V gene TRBV10-1 combines with J gene TRBJ2-1, with a tentative D call TRBD1 (6 bases). The germline CDR1 and CDR2 sequences are WNHNN and SYGVQD (reference sequence). The V end was cut by 3 bases, the J end by 7 bases, with 13 bases between. This CDR3 has 14 residues. The CDR3 spells CASSDTGRGNEQFF. Here the CDR3 DNA reads TGCGCCAGCAGTGATACAGGGAGAGGTAATGAGCAGTTCTTC.

This chain connects TRBV6-9 to TRBJ2-7, with 9 bases aligning to TRBD1. The CDR3 is 14 residues long. Germline lookup yields CDR1 MNHGY and CDR2 SVAAGI. The ends lost 6 bases at V and 2 bases at J; junction bases unmatched: 5. The chain's CDR3 is CASRTRQGAYEQYF. CDR3 sequence (DNA): TGTGCCAGCAGAACTCGACAGGGGGCCTACGAGCAGTACTTC.

The chain recombines TRBV14 with TRBJ1-2, with D possibly matching TRBD1 (5 bases). The CDR3 runs to 13 residues. Germline-derived CDR1 and CDR2 are SGHDN and FVKESK. Deletions cut 0 bases from V and 8 bases from J, with 10 bases between. As DNA, the CDR3 is TGTGCCAGCAGCCAAGATGGGACGCGCGGCTACACCTTC. It yields the protein CASSQDGTRGYTF.

CDR3: CASSGFQSSGANVLTF. As DNA, the CDR3 is TGTGCCAGTAGTGGGTTTCAGAGCTCTGGGGCCAACGTCCTGACTTTC. This chain joins TRBV19 and TRBJ2-6; unclear D gene. Looked up from germline, CDR1 is LNHDA and CDR2 is SQIVND (reference sequence). Trimming cost V 5 bases and J 0 bases, with 11 bases left between them. CDR3 size: 16 residues.

The chain uses TRBV19 and TRBJ2-3, with 7 nucleotides matching TRBD2. CDR3 length: 15 residues. Germline-derived CDR1 and CDR2 are LNHDA and SQIVND (reference sequence). Trimming took 7 bases from V and 1 from J; bases not matched to a gene: 8. CDR3: CASTQTSEGTDTQYF. The CDR3 DNA sequence: TGTGCCAGTACTCAAACTAGCGAGGGCACAGATACGCAGTATTTT.

This chain joins TRBV20-1 and TRBJ1-1; D is unresolved. Germline loops: CDR1 DFQATT, CDR2 SNEGSKA (reference sequence). The CDR3 loop spans 11 amino acids. Trimming took 7 bases from V and 3 from J, leaving 9 bases between them. The CDR3 sequence: CSGAGDTEAFF. The CDR3 region has the DNA TGCAGTGGGGCGGGAGACACTGAAGCTTTCTTT.

V usage is TRBV10-3 and J usage is TRBJ2-4, with TRBD1 matching over 7 bases. The J segment lost 3 bases and the V segment lost 4 bases, leaving 9 bases of the junction unmatched. This CDR3 is 16 amino acids long. Germline CDR1 is ENHRY and CDR2 is SYGVKD. CDR3 DNA: TGTGCCATCAGTGCCCGAGGGGGCGACGACAAAAACATTCAGTACTTC. It codes for CAISARGGDDKNIQYF.

The chain recombines TRBV11-3 with TRBJ2-7; the match to TRBD1 covers 8 bases. The CDR3 totals 15 residues. The V gene's germline CDR1 is SGHNT and CDR2 YENEEA. V was pared by 5 bases and J by 2 bases, with 8 bases of the junction left unmatched. The CDR3 sequence is CASSPRTGTPYEQYF. The CDR3 nucleotides are TGTGCCAGCAGCCCAAGGACAGGGACGCCCTACGAGCAGTACTTC.

This rearrangement joins TRBV29-1 to TRBJ2-2; D gene uncertain. CDR3 length: 11 residues. V lost 6 bases, J lost 3 bases, and 5 bases lay in between. Germline V CDR1 and CDR2: SQVTM, ANQGSEA. CDR3 loop: CSVGDTGELFF. The CDR3 region has the DNA TGCAGCGTGGGCGACACCGGGGAGCTGTTTTTT.

In this sample, this clone turned up once. This sequence joins TRBV5-5 and TRBJ2-3, with D maybe TRBD2 (6 bases). Germline V gene lookup returns CDR1 SGHKS and CDR2 YYEKEE (reference sequence). Trimming removed 6 bases at V and 2 bases at J, with 16 bases between. The CDR3 covers 15 residues. In DNA form, the CDR3 reads TGTGCCAGCATCCCGAAGGGAGGAATCACAGATACGCAGTATTTT. Translation: CASIPKGGITDTQYF. Together with reference TRBV5-5 and TRBJ2-3, the CDR3 gives the full variable domain: DAGVTQSPTHLIKTRGQQVTLRCSPISGHKSVSWYQQVLGQGPQFIFQYYEKEERGRGNFPDRFSARQFPNYSSELNVNALLLGDSALYLCASIPKGGITDTQYFGPGTRLTVL.

This clone was seen a handful of times. The chain carries TRBV11-2 and TRBJ2-2, with 9 bases that match TRBD2. Looked up from germline, CDR1 is SGHAT and CDR2 is FQNNGV. V trimming: 4 bases; J trimming: 3 bases; junction bases outside the gene matches: 3. There are 15 residues in the CDR3. The CDR3 sequence: CASSSIAGDTGELFF. As DNA, the CDR3 is TGTGCCAGCAGCTCTATAGCGGGAGACACCGGGGAGCTGTTTTTT.

This chain connects TRBV19 to TRBJ1-5; D is ambiguous. This CDR3 spans 15 amino acids. Between the trimmed V and J ends, which lost 8 bases and 2 bases, there was a span of 16 bases. CDR1 is LNHDA and CDR2 is SQIVND in the germline V gene (reference sequence). CDR3 region: CASRDMRQGNQPQHF. Written as DNA, the CDR3 is TGTGCCAGTCGAGACATGCGGCAGGGCAATCAGCCCCAGCATTTT.

The chain couples TRBV18 to TRBJ1-1; the match to TRBD1 covers 7 bases. Germline lookup yields CDR1 KGHSH and CDR2 LQKENI. V lost 6 bases to trimming and J lost 1 base; unmatched junction nucleotides: 5. The CDR3 spans 14 residues. CDR3 protein: CASSRGQENTEAFF. DNA for the CDR3: TGTGCCAGCTCTAGAGGACAGGAGAACACTGAAGCTTTCTTT. Looking up the rest from reference TRBV18 and TRBJ1-1 gives the full variable domain: NAGVMQNPRHLVRRRGQEARLRCSPMKGHSHVYWYRQLPEEGLKFMVYLQKENIIDESGMPKERFSAEFPKEGPSILRIQQVVRGDSAAYFCASSRGQENTEAFFGQGTRLTVV.

The chain recombines TRBV9 with TRBJ2-5; 12 nucleotides align to TRBD1. The CDR3 contains 16 residues. From germline, CDR1 is SGDLS and CDR2 YYNGEE. J lost 7 bases, V lost 0 bases, and 7 bases had no gene match. The CDR3: CASSVEGQGAQRTQYF. The CDR3 coding sequence is TGTGCCAGCAGCGTAGAGGGACAGGGGGCGCAACGGACCCAGTACTTC.

This chain joins TRBV7-2 and TRBJ2-7; 8 bases are shared with TRBD2. The CDR3 covers 16 residues. In germline, CDR1 is SGHTA, CDR2 FQGNSA. The trim removed 5 bases at V and 7 bases at J, leaving 16 bases unmatched. The CDR3 region has the DNA TGTGCCAGCAGCCTGATGATTAGCGGGAAAAGTGGGGAGCAGTACTTC. As protein: CASSLMISGKSGEQYF.

CDR3 nucleotide sequence: TGTGCCAGCACGCTATCAACCGGGACAGGTAACAATGAGCAGTTCTTC. As protein: CASTLSTGTGNNEQFF. The rearrangement uses TRBV7-6 and TRBJ2-1, with TRBD1 identical over 8 bases. CDR1 and CDR2 (germline): SGHVS, FNYEAQ. J lost 5 bases, V lost 7 bases, and 13 bases had no gene match. The CDR3 totals 16 residues.

This rearrangement joins TRBV10-3 to TRBJ1-3; D not certain. The V end was cut by 4 bases, the J end by 0 bases, with 7 bases between. The CDR3 is 14 residues long. The germline V gene encodes CDR1 ENHRY and CDR2 SYGVKD. CDR3 sequence reads: CAISGHSSGNTIYF. CDR3 coding DNA: TGTGCCATCAGTGGCCACAGCTCTGGAAACACCATATATTTT.

V usage is TRBV10-3 and J usage is TRBJ2-1; 9 positions agree with TRBD2. Germline V gives CDR1 ENHRY, CDR2 SYGVKD. Trimming cost V 2 bases and J 9 bases; bases outside gene matches: 2. The CDR3 totals 13 residues. Here the CDR3 DNA reads TGTGCCATCAGTGAGGGACTAGCGATTGAGCAGTTCTTC. Protein sequence: CAISEGLAIEQFF.

V gene TRBV30 combines with J gene TRBJ1-1; a possible D gene is TRBD1 (5 bases). The CDR3 is made up of 13 amino acids. Germline V lookup: CDR1 GTSNPN, CDR2 SVGIG (reference sequence). Trimming stripped 6 bases from V and 1 base from J, with 12 bases between. CDR3 region: CACYGTANTEAFF. Written as DNA, the CDR3 is TGTGCCTGTTACGGGACGGCGAACACTGAAGCTTTCTTT.